The 18 T cell receptor beta chains below all came from one sample that was sequenced in a study of CD8 T cells in Susac syndrome. With random hexamers, roughly 0.5 to 1 ug RNA was reverse transcribed. TCRdb used MiXCR to reprocess the immunoSEQ multiplex PCR reads, holding one entry per CDR3 protein. The top ten hold roughly 0.1% of the sample, which has about 160,000 distinct CDR3 sequences, roughly 95% seen once. Source material: CD4+ T cells from PBMCs. The receptors shown here come from a human donor with multiple sclerosis.

This chain joins TRBV7-9 and TRBJ2-1; 8 nucleotides agree with TRBD2. Germline V CDR1 and CDR2: SEHNR, FQNEAQ (reference sequence). V lost 3 bases and J lost 5; bases outside the gene matches: 12. The CDR3 length is 17 residues. The CDR3 sequence: CASSFIQGSGEHNEQFF. Written as DNA, the CDR3 is TGTGCCAGCAGCTTTATTCAGGGTAGCGGGGAGCACAATGAGCAGTTCTTC. Drawing the rest from reference TRBV7-9 and TRBJ2-1, the complete variable domain is DTGVSQNPRHKITKRGQNVTFRCDPISEHNRLYWYRQTLGQGPEFLTYFQNEAQLEKSRLLSDRFSAERPKGSFSTLEIQRTEQGDSAMYLCASSFIQGSGEHNEQFFGPGTRLTVL.

The chain uses TRBV24-1 and TRBJ2-1; 7 nucleotides align to TRBD2. This CDR3 is built from 15 residues. Per germline, CDR1 KGHDR and CDR2 SFDVKD. V gave up 5 bases and J gave up 0 bases; unmatched junction bases: 3. The CDR3: CATSGGTNSYNEQFF. As DNA, the CDR3 is TGTGCCACCAGTGGTGGGACTAACTCCTACAATGAGCAGTTCTTC.

This clonotype was seen a single time. The rearrangement uses TRBV30 and TRBJ2-5; 7 bases match TRBD1. The germline CDR1 and CDR2 sequences are GTSNPN and SVGIG (reference sequence). The trim removed 6 bases at V and 4 bases at J, leaving 5 bases unmatched. This CDR3 has 12 residues. CDR3 bases: TGTGCCTGTACTAGGACAGGAGAGACCCAGTACTTC. This translates into CACTRTGETQYF.

The chain couples TRBV2 to TRBJ2-2, with D unresolved. Germline V gene lookup returns CDR1 SNHLY and CDR2 FYNNEI. The germline V and J ends were trimmed by 6 bases and 5 bases, with 13 bases remaining between them. This CDR3 contains 14 residues. The CDR3 nucleotides are TGTGCCAGCAGCCCTAAGGAAGGAACCGGGGAGCTGTTTTTT. Amino acids: CASSPKEGTGELFF.

The CDR3 protein is CASTPLGGSTEAFF. The CDR3 DNA is TGTGCCAGCACCCCTCTAGGGGGCTCCACTGAAGCTTTCTTT. The J gene is TRBJ1-1, the V gene TRBV2, with 7 bases fitting TRBD1. This CDR3 has 14 amino acids. With V trimmed by 7 bases and J by 4 bases, 9 bases remained unmatched. Germline CDR1 reads SNHLY; CDR2 reads FYNNEI.

This rearrangement joins TRBV20-1 to TRBJ2-7, with unresolved D. The germline gives CDR1 DFQATT, CDR2 SNEGSKA (reference sequence). The CDR3 is made up of 12 amino acids. Trimming removed 2 bases from V and 9 bases from J, with 14 bases in between. DNA of the CDR3: TGCAGTGCTAGAATGTTCGCGGTCGGGCAGTACTTC. Protein product: CSARMFAVGQYF.

This clonotype was counted a single time. The chain employs TRBV5-1 and TRBJ2-7; TRBD1 aligns across 7 bases. V lost 5 bases and J lost 2; bases outside the gene matches: 10. Germline lookup yields CDR1 SGHRS and CDR2 YFSETQ. There are 15 residues in the CDR3. CDR3 in amino acids: CASRRIDREPYEQYF. The CDR3 nucleotides read TGCGCCAGCAGACGAATTGACAGGGAACCCTACGAGCAGTACTTC.

The rearrangement uses TRBV4-3 and TRBJ1-2; D gene ambiguous. The CDR3 consists of 15 residues. Germline CDR1 reads LGHNA; CDR2 reads YSLEER. The V gene lost 3 bases and the J gene lost 1 base, with 12 bases spanning the gap. CDR3 DNA: TGCGCCAGCAGCCATTTGTATAGCCTTAACTATGGCTACACCTTC. Encoded protein: CASSHLYSLNYGYTF.

This clonotype was detected only once. The chain uses TRBV12-3 or TRBV12-4 and TRBJ2-1; perhaps TRBD2 as D (5 bases). The V end was cut by 3 bases, the J end by 1 base, with 13 bases between. This CDR3 is built from 16 residues. The CDR3, as DNA: TGTGCCAGCAGTTTCCGGGTCAGCGGTTCCTACAATGAGCAGTTCTTC. It translates to CASSFRVSGSYNEQFF.

The chain links TRBV10-3 to TRBJ2-7; D perhaps matches TRBD2 (5 bases). Germline V CDR1 and CDR2: ENHRY, SYGVKD. The CDR3 has 13 amino acids. V was trimmed by 4 bases and J by 0 bases, leaving 7 bases between them. As DNA, the CDR3 is TGTGCCATCAGTGGGACTCTCTCCTACGAGCAGTACTTC. It specifies CAISGTLSYEQYF.

This chain joins TRBV7-9 and TRBJ2-3; D call uncertain. This CDR3 comprises 13 residues. V lost 6 bases and J lost 4, with 11 bases in between. Per the germline V gene, CDR1 is SEHNR and CDR2 is FQNEAQ (reference sequence). CDR3 in DNA: TGTGCCAGCAGTATATCCGGGTCAGATACGCAGTATTTT. Its protein is CASSISGSDTQYF.

The chain uses TRBV4-3 and TRBJ1-2, with no clear D. The germline V gene has CDR1 LGHNA and CDR2 YSLEER. This CDR3 is built from 14 residues. Trimming took off 1 base at V and 8 bases at J, with 14 bases between the two ends. The CDR3 coding sequence is TGCGCCAGCAGCCAAGTGTCAACCGGGGAGGGCTACACCTTC. Translated: CASSQVSTGEGYTF.

This clonotype was found a few times. The J gene is TRBJ2-4, the V gene TRBV7-2, with D maybe TRBD1 (5 bases). V was trimmed by 2 bases and J by 8 bases, leaving 13 bases between them. The CDR3 is made up of 14 amino acids. Germline V gene lookup returns CDR1 SGHTA and CDR2 FQGNSA. CDR3 region: CASSLSPGWDIQYF. Here the CDR3 DNA reads TGTGCCAGCAGCTTATCTCCAGGGTGGGACATTCAGTACTTC.

J is TRBJ2-7 and V is TRBV7-9, with D perhaps TRBD2 (6 bases). CDR3 length equals 13 residues. Germline CDR1 is SEHNR and CDR2 is FQNEAQ (reference sequence). Trimming cost V 8 bases and J 0 bases, with 11 bases left between them. Written as DNA, the CDR3 is TGTGCCAGCGGCGGGGCAAGCTCCTACGAGCAGTACTTC. Protein product: CASGGASSYEQYF.

The chain couples TRBV19 to TRBJ2-6, with D possibly being TRBD1 (6 bases). The CDR3 is 15 amino acids. The V end was cut by 5 bases, the J end by 2 bases, with 10 bases between. Germline V lookup: CDR1 LNHDA, CDR2 SQIVND (reference sequence). The DNA for the CDR3 is TGTGCCAGTAGTTCTCACAGGGCTGGGGCCAACGTCCTGACTTTC. Translated: CASSSHRAGANVLTF.

This rearrangement joins TRBV24-1 to TRBJ1-2, with TRBD1 as a possible D gene (5 bases). The CDR3 has 12 residues. Germline V lookup: CDR1 KGHDR, CDR2 SFDVKD. The V and J ends lost 6 bases and 4 bases respectively, with 8 bases between them. CDR3 nucleotide sequence: TGTGCCACCAGTCAAGACAGCTATGGCTACACCTTC. Protein product: CATSQDSYGYTF.

This chain links TRBV21-1 with TRBJ1-1; the table's D call of TRBD1 was not tested on the DNA. TRBV21-1 is noted as a pseudogene. This CDR3 is 11 amino acids long. The CDR3 DNA sequence: TGTGCCTTAGGGGGGGGTCCTGAAGCTTTCTTT. Translating gives CALGGGPEAFF.

This clonotype was counted a single time. V gene TRBV20-1 combines with J gene TRBJ2-1; D is possibly TRBD2 (5 bases). The CDR3 contains 13 residues. Germline loops: CDR1 DFQATT, CDR2 SNEGSKA (reference sequence). The germline V and J ends were trimmed by 4 bases and 4 bases, with 11 bases remaining between them. The CDR3 DNA sequence: TGCAGTGCTATCAGCGGACCGTACAATGAGCAGTTCTTC. The encoded protein is CSAISGPYNEQFF.